This T cell receptor beta chain was recovered during a study of siplizumab effects on memory and regulatory T cells. In germline, CDR1 is SGDLS, CDR2 YYNGEE. The germline V and J ends were trimmed by 0 bases and 6 bases, with 3 bases remaining between them. CDR3 length equals 12 residues. This clone was recorded only once. What it binds is unknown. Assayed TCR templates numbered about 10^5 for each sample. Sequencing used immunoSEQ multiplex PCR; TCRdb keeps in-frame clones, though not all of them. The sample has 95,000 to 100,000 clones, 80% to 95% seen once. Study-level findings and limits: To unstimulated subsets, only a minor fraction of alloreactive clones could be mapped. The apparent diversity of naive T cells exceeded that of memory cells, and naive T cells seemed to make a major contribution to the alloresponse.

The chain uses TRBV9 and TRBJ2-2; D remains ambiguous. Sequencing was performed on non-Treg CD4+ T cells sorted from blood. The clonotype originates from a human donor in good health. The CDR3 DNA follows: TGTGCCAGCAGCGTAGGGTCCGGGGAGCTGTTTTTT. Its translation is CASSVGSGELFF.